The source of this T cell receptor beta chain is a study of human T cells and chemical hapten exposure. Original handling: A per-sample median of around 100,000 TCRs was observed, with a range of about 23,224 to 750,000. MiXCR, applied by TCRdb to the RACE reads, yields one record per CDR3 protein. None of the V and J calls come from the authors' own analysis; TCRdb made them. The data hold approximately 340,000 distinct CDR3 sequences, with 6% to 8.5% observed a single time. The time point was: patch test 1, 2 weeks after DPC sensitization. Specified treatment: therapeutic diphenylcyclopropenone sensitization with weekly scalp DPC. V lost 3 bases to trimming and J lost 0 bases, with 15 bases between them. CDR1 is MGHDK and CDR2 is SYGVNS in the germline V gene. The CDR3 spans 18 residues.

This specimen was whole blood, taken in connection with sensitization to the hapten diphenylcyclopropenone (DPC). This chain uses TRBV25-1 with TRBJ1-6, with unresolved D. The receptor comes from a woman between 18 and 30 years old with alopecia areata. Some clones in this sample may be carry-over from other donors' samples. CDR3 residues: CASSDLRTQSSYNSPLHF. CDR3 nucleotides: TGTGCCAGCAGTGATTTACGGACTCAGAGCTCCTATAATTCACCCCTCCACTTT.